The 11 T cell receptor beta chains in this list originate from one sample, sequenced in a study of T cell changes during pregnancy in multiple sclerosis. Here immunoSEQ multiplex PCR was the method, and the copy in TCRdb shows in-frame clones only, minus some. The sample contains roughly 99,000 clones, around 92% of which appear only once. The input for sequencing was peripheral blood, taken after pregnancy. The source of these receptors is a female donor in good health, enrolled as a control in a pregnancy study.

V gene TRBV6-4 combines with J gene TRBJ2-7; possibly TRBD1 for D (5 bases). Germline lookup yields CDR1 MRHNA and CDR2 SNTAGT. V lost 3 bases to trimming and J lost 3 bases, with 15 bases between them. This CDR3 region has 15 residues. CDR3 bases: TGTGCCAGCAGTGAATCGTTCGGCCAGGGCTACGAGCAGTACTTC. Protein sequence: CASSESFGQGYEQYF.

This clone was observed once. The chain carries TRBV7-2 and TRBJ2-7, with 10 bases fitting TRBD1. This CDR3 contains 16 residues. CDR1 and CDR2 from the germline V gene are SGHTA and FQGNSA. J was trimmed by 5 bases and V by 1 base; bases with no gene match: 8. The CDR3, as DNA: TGTGCCAGCAGCTTAGGGACGGGGACAGGGGCGGACGAGCAGTACTTC. This codes for CASSLGTGTGADEQYF.

The rearrangement joins TRBV19 to TRBJ1-5; D is perhaps TRBD1 (6 bases). V was cut by 5 bases and J by 3 bases, with 11 bases left in between. From germline, CDR1 is LNHDA and CDR2 SQIVND (reference sequence). This CDR3 is 14 amino acids long. CDR3 protein: CASSVRDTNQPQHF. DNA for the CDR3: TGTGCCAGTAGTGTAAGGGACACCAATCAGCCCCAGCATTTT. Full variable domain (missing parts from reference TRBV19 and TRBJ1-5): DGGITQSPKYLFRKEGQNVTLSCEQNLNHDAMYWYRQDPGQGLRLIYYSQIVNDFQKGDIAEGYSVSREKKESFPLTVTSAQKNPTAFYLCASSVRDTNQPQHFGDGTRLSIL.

The genes are TRBV6-6 and TRBJ1-3; 7 bases are shared with TRBD1. There are 15 residues in the CDR3. The germline V gene has CDR1 MNHNY and CDR2 SVGAGI (reference sequence). The V gene end was trimmed by 9 bases and the J gene end by 0 bases; junction bases not matched to a gene: 8. CDR3 sequence: CASKQGLNSGNTIYF. The CDR3 DNA reads as TGTGCCAGTAAACAGGGGCTCAACTCTGGAAACACCATATATTTT.

Worth noting for this clone: Other DNA sequences in the sample encode the same CDR3. The rearrangement joins TRBV5-1 to TRBJ2-7; 9 bases are shared with TRBD1. The germline V gene encodes CDR1 SGHRS and CDR2 YFSETQ. CDR3 length: 14 residues. The ends lost 0 bases at V and 3 bases at J; junction bases unmatched: 1. CDR3 in amino acids: CASSLETGGYEQYF. The CDR3 DNA is TGCGCCAGCAGCTTGGAGACAGGGGGCTACGAGCAGTACTTC.

The V call is TRBV13, the J call TRBJ2-7; 10 bases map to TRBD2. Per the germline V gene, CDR1 is PRHDT and CDR2 is FYEKMQ (reference sequence). J lost 0 bases, V lost 5 bases, and 13 bases had no gene match. The CDR3 is made up of 18 amino acids. The CDR3 region has the DNA TGTGCCAGCAGCCACCAGGGGAGCGGGGGGGCTTTCTCCTACGAGCAGTACTTC. Translated, it gives CASSHQGSGGAFSYEQYF.

V is TRBV14 and J is TRBJ1-1; no clear D. Germline loops: CDR1 SGHDN, CDR2 FVKESK. The CDR3 extends over 14 amino acids. V dropped 6 bases and J dropped 6 bases, with 17 bases sitting between them. DNA of the CDR3: TGTGCCAGCAGGGATTTGGGGATGAGGGCTGAAGCTTTCTTT. This gives the protein CASRDLGMRAEAFF.

The rearrangement uses TRBV28 and TRBJ1-2, with 9 bases matching TRBD1. Germline values: CDR1 MDHEN, CDR2 SYDVKM. The CDR3 is made up of 15 amino acids. Germline trimming cut 6 bases from V and 4 bases from J; bases unmatched to any gene: 9. This CDR3 is CASREPGQGAYGYTF. CDR3 nucleotide sequence: TGTGCCAGCAGGGAACCGGGACAGGGTGCCTATGGCTACACCTTC.

This chain connects TRBV18 to TRBJ2-7; D may be TRBD1 (6 bases). Germline loops: CDR1 KGHSH, CDR2 LQKENI. The length of the CDR3 is 16 residues. V was pared by 2 bases and J by 2 bases, with 16 bases between. The CDR3 loop reads CASSPRTDRPAYEQYF. CDR3 DNA: TGTGCCAGCTCACCAAGGACGGACAGACCCGCCTACGAGCAGTACTTC.

Written as DNA, the CDR3 is TGTGCCAGCAGCTCCGAGGGCCTATCTTACAATGAGCAGTTCTTC. Translated, it gives CASSSEGLSYNEQFF. The chain carries TRBV5-6 and TRBJ2-1; possible D gene TRBD2, 5 bases. This CDR3 spans 15 amino acids. V was cut by 3 bases and J by 4 bases, with 14 bases left in between. Per germline, CDR1 SGHDT and CDR2 YYEEEE.

The V call is TRBV2, the J call TRBJ2-5; D may be TRBD2 (6 bases). Germline CDR1 SNHLY, CDR2 FYNNEI. Trimming removed 6 bases at V and 5 bases at J, with 16 bases between. The CDR3 loop spans 14 amino acids. Here the CDR3 reads CASSGGAGGETQYF. CDR3 DNA sequence: TGTGCCAGCAGCGGCGGGGCGGGCGGGGAGACCCAGTACTTC.